This TCR beta chain derives from a study of cytomegalovirus exposure and HLA in healthy donors. Notes on this clone: Its antigen is not known.

While the first cohort had fewer than 850 subjects, the donors belonged to the separate validation cohort of roughly 130 subjects. Germline V lookup: CDR1 GTSNPN, CDR2 SVGIG (reference sequence). The CDR3 sequence is 17 residues long. Trimming cost V 2 bases and J 7 bases; bases outside gene matches: 17. Regarding the study as a whole: According to a later analysis, TCR clusters from the first cohort tended to co-occur in the 120 or so validation repertoires. The investigators catalogued 160 or so TCR beta chains as cytomegalovirus-associated. Cytomegalovirus status was reportedly diagnosed by the classifier with high specificity and sensitivity.

TCRdb keeps only in-frame clones here, not all; method: immunoSEQ multiplex PCR. The data hold 200,000 to 250,000 clones, with approximately 88% observed a single time. The sequence derives from a woman in her 30s in good health and CMV-seropositive. Specimen: PBMCs. The V call is TRBV30, the J call TRBJ1-5; the match to TRBD1 covers 7 bases. The CDR3 DNA is TGTGCCTGGAGTCCGGCAGGGGGTGGACCGGTCGGCCAGCCCCAGCATTTT. This sequence encodes CAWSPAGGGPVGQPQHF. The variable domain in full, with the rest retrieved from reference TRBV30 and TRBJ1-5, is SQTIHQWPATLVQPVGSPLSLECTVEGTSNPNLYWYRQAAGRGLQLLFYSVGIGQISSEVPQNLSASRPQDRQFILSSKKLLLSDSGFYLCAWSPAGGGPVGQPQHFGDGTRLSIL.